This T cell receptor (beta chain) came from a study of cytomegalovirus exposure and HLA in healthy donors. Study-level points and caveats: When the data were analyzed later, several of the most significant clusters appeared to be linked to common viral pathogens.

The PCR used 60 Vbeta and 13 Jbeta primers. Sequencing used immunoSEQ multiplex PCR; TCRdb keeps in-frame clones, though not all of them. The profile shows about 160,000 clones, 84% of them singletons. With respect to this clone: The antigen is undetermined.

With 0 bases removed from V and 3 bases from J, the gap between germline ends came to 14 bases. The CDR3 loop spans 16 amino acids. The V gene's germline CDR1 is LGHNT and CDR2 FRNRAP. The chain employs TRBV12-5 and TRBJ2-5, with D perhaps TRBD2 (6 bases). What was sequenced was PBMCs. This receptor was identified in a boy under 10 years old in good health and CMV-seronegative. The CDR3 bases are TGTGCTAGTGGTTTGGTAACCGGGAGAATGAAAGAGACCCAGTACTTC. Amino acids: CASGLVTGRMKETQYF.